The 17 T cell receptor beta chains in this list originate from one sample, sequenced in a study of T cells in Graves' hyperthyroidism and ophthalmopathy. TCR beta CDR3 regions were amplified from RNA transcripts. Initially, a first-round RT-PCR of the TCR CDR3 employed the HTBI primer set. MiXCR was run by TCRdb on the multiplex PCR reads, yielding one entry per CDR3 protein. There are about 640,000 distinct CDR3 sequences in the sample; more than 20% occur only once, and roughly 30% lies in the top ten. Sequencing was done on a sample of blood. Receptors originate from a young man with Graves' ophthalmopathy.

The V gene is TRBV10-3, the J gene TRBJ2-7; TRBD2 aligns across 7 bases. CDR1 is ENHRY and CDR2 is SYGVKD in the germline V gene. The CDR3 length is 14 residues. The J segment lost 3 bases and the V segment lost 6 bases, leaving 8 bases of the junction unmatched. The CDR3 sequence: CAIRGGDLGYEQYF. Written as DNA, the CDR3 is TGTGCCATCAGGGGGGGGGACCTCGGCTACGAGCAGTACTTC.

This chain connects TRBV4-1 to TRBJ2-3; D gene unclear. The V end was cut by 0 bases, the J end by 1 base, with 8 bases between. Per the germline V gene, CDR1 is MGHRA and CDR2 is YSYEKL. The CDR3 contains 15 residues. CDR3 sequence: CASSQEGSRTDTQYF. DNA of the CDR3: TGCGCCAGCAGCCAAGAAGGATCTCGCACAGATACGCAGTATTTT.

Ten or more counts support this clonotype. J is TRBJ2-7 and V is TRBV6-1; TRBD1 matches at 8 bases. This CDR3 is 14 amino acids long. Per germline, CDR1 MNHNS and CDR2 SASEGT. After removal of 7 bases from V and 7 bases from J, the junction contained 12 bases not matched to a gene. The CDR3 DNA reads as TGTGCCAGCACCAAAAACCAGGGGGCGGGGGAGCAGTACTTC. Its translation is CASTKNQGAGEQYF.

This chain links TRBV12-3 or TRBV12-4 with TRBJ2-2; 7 nucleotides match TRBD2. The CDR3 contains 18 residues. After removal of 6 bases from V and 0 bases from J, the junction contained 13 bases not matched to a gene. This CDR3 is CASSRLAGIPANTGELFF. CDR3 coding DNA: TGTGCCAGCAGCAGACTAGCTGGGATCCCTGCGAACACCGGGGAGCTGTTTTTT.

The V and J genes are TRBV20-1 and TRBJ2-3; possibly TRBD1 or TRBD2 for D (6 bases each). Trimming cost V 3 bases and J 1 base, with 14 bases left between them. Germline CDR1 DFQATT, CDR2 SNEGSKA (reference sequence). The length of the CDR3 is 15 residues. The CDR3 DNA sequence: TGCAGTGCTAGGGCCGGGGGCAGTCGCACAGATACGCAGTATTTT. Protein product: CSARAGGSRTDTQYF.

The rearrangement joins TRBV6-5 to TRBJ2-7; D is uncertain. The CDR3 runs 15 residues. The germline V gene has CDR1 MNHEY and CDR2 SVGAGI. The V gene lost 6 bases and the J gene lost 3 bases, with 18 bases spanning the gap. Here the CDR3 DNA reads TGTGCCAGCAGATTACACGGGCAGTCCTTCTACGAGCAGTACTTC. It yields the protein CASRLHGQSFYEQYF.

This clonotype was detected only a few times. The CDR3 reads CASRNTGGETQYF. DNA of the CDR3: TGTGCCAGCAGAAACACAGGGGGAGAGACCCAGTACTTC. The chain links TRBV27 to TRBJ2-5; TRBD1 matches 8 bases. The germline CDR1 and CDR2 sequences are MNHEY and SMNVEV (reference sequence). The CDR3 consists of 13 residues. V lost 6 bases to trimming and J lost 4 bases; unmatched junction nucleotides: 4.

The chain recombines TRBV6-2 or TRBV6-3 with TRBJ2-1; a weak D match, TRBD2 (5 bases). Germline loops: CDR1 MNHEY, CDR2 SVGEGT. V dropped 4 bases and J dropped 7 bases, with 14 bases sitting between them. This CDR3 comprises 14 residues. For the CDR3, the DNA is TGTGCCAGCAGTTCCCTACTAGAGTTTAATGAGCAGTTCTTC. Protein: CASSSLLEFNEQFF.

This clonotype has ten or more counts. The chain joins TRBV6-2 or TRBV6-3 to TRBJ2-4, with 7 bases identical to TRBD2. Trimming took 4 bases from V and 6 from J; bases not matched to a gene: 12. Germline V gene sequence: CDR1 MNHEY, CDR2 SVGEGT. The CDR3 consists of 16 residues. The CDR3 region has the DNA TGTGCCAGCAGTTCGGGACGCGGGAGATCGGGAAACATTCAGTACTTC. It encodes CASSSGRGRSGNIQYF.

The chain joins TRBV30 to TRBJ2-1; 14 positions match TRBD2. CDR1 and CDR2 (germline): GTSNPN, SVGIG (reference sequence). V lost 4 bases and J lost 8; bases outside the gene matches: 4. The length of the CDR3 is 14 residues. CDR3 region: CAWNRLAGGDEQFF. In DNA form, the CDR3 reads TGTGCCTGGAACCGACTAGCGGGAGGGGATGAGCAGTTCTTC.

This clonotype has at least ten counts. V is TRBV27 and J is TRBJ2-1, with D hard to call. Trimming removed 2 bases at V and 0 bases at J, with 8 bases between. This CDR3 comprises 15 residues. Germline V gives CDR1 MNHEY, CDR2 SMNVEV (reference sequence). CDR3 residues: CASSLSALSYNEQFF. The CDR3 DNA follows: TGTGCCAGCAGTTTAAGCGCTCTCTCCTACAATGAGCAGTTCTTC.

This clonotype appeared many times. J is TRBJ2-5 and V is TRBV3-1; a possible D gene is TRBD1 (7 bases). This CDR3 spans 16 amino acids. The germline V gene has CDR1 LGHDT and CDR2 YNNKEL (reference sequence). The V end was cut by 4 bases, the J end by 5 bases, with 20 bases between. CDR3 nucleotide sequence: TGTGCCAGCAGCCGCGGAGGTGCAGGGGGGAGCGAGACCCAGTACTTC. It is translated as CASSRGGAGGSETQYF.

This sequence joins TRBV29-1 and TRBJ1-2; D not resolved. Trimming shortened V by 6 bases and J by 4 bases, and 15 bases separated the two germline ends. The germline V gene has CDR1 SQVTM and CDR2 ANQGSEA. The CDR3 is made up of 13 amino acids. The CDR3 DNA sequence: TGCAGCGTCGCCTCGTCCACGGGCTATGGCTACACCTTC. It specifies CSVASSTGYGYTF.

This clonotype was counted a few times. The V and J genes are TRBV28 and TRBJ2-4, with 7 bases identical to TRBD2. CDR3 size: 12 residues. Germline CDR1 MDHEN, CDR2 SYDVKM. V was clipped by 2 bases and J by 9 bases; unmatched bases: 1. CDR3 residues: CASSLGGGIQYF. The DNA for the CDR3 is TGTGCCAGCAGTTTAGGGGGGGGCATTCAGTACTTC. The whole variable domain, filled in from reference TRBV28 and TRBJ2-4, reads DVKVTQSSRYLVKRTGEKVFLECVQDMDHENMFWYRQDPGLGLRLIYFSYDVKMKEKGDIPEGYSVSREKKERFSLILESASTNQTSMYLCASSLGGGIQYFGAGTRLSVL.

This clonotype turned up a few times. CDR3 nucleotide sequence: TGTGCCTGGAATTGGGGGGCGAACACCGGGGAGCTGTTTTTT. It translates to CAWNWGANTGELFF. V gene TRBV30 combines with J gene TRBJ2-2; weak D call: TRBD2 (6 bases). The V end lost 4 bases, the J end lost 0 bases, and 9 bases lay between the germline ends. The CDR3 totals 14 residues. Germline V gene sequence: CDR1 GTSNPN, CDR2 SVGIG (reference sequence).

This clonotype was picked up many times. The V gene is TRBV12-3 or TRBV12-4, the J gene TRBJ2-5, with a possible D match to TRBD2 (5 bases). V was clipped by 8 bases and J by 2 bases, with 18 bases between them. The CDR3 length is 15 residues. CDR3 coding DNA: TGTGCCAGCCGTCCTGGTTCGGGGATTCAAGAGACCCAGTACTTC. Its protein product is CASRPGSGIQETQYF.

This clonotype has more than one count but fewer than ten. The chain joins TRBV19 to TRBJ2-7; 14 bases map to TRBD2. The CDR3 consists of 17 residues. The V gene's germline CDR1 is LNHDA and CDR2 SQIVND (reference sequence). V trimming: 5 bases; J trimming: 3 bases; junction bases outside the gene matches: 9. CDR3: CASSPMGTSGSSYEQYF. The CDR3 DNA reads TGTGCCAGTAGTCCGATGGGGACTAGCGGGAGTAGCTACGAGCAGTACTTC.